A selection of T cell receptor beta chains follows, all from one sample in a study of T cell repertoires in cytomegalovirus infection. From the reads, TCRdb called clonotypes with MiXCR, one entry per CDR3 protein. The table shows about 260,000 distinct CDR3 sequences, with roughly 9.1% occurring only once. The sequenced sample consisted of PBMCs. These receptors were collected from a human donor in good health (CMV status not recorded). Some clones in this sample may be carry-over from other donors' samples. The CDR3 runs from the conserved cysteine through the conserved F or W. The D gene is left open where the match is weak. Only some rows state a clone size, as once, few, many or a class for expanded clones.

j_gene | d_gene | abundance | v_gene | CDR3aa | CDR3nt
TRBJ2-3 | TRBD2 | many | TRBV7-2 | CASSFGLAGGPLPDTQYF | TGTGCCAGCAGCTTCGGACTAGCGGGAGGACCACTCCCAGATACGCAGTATTTT
TRBJ2-5 | . | many | TRBV6-6 | CASRLTRVTQETQYF | TGTGCCAGCAGATTGACCAGAGTAACCCAAGAGACCCAGTACTTC
TRBJ1-1 | . | few | TRBV5-1 | CASSYSTNYPDTEAFF | TGCGCCAGCAGCTACTCGACAAATTACCCAGACACTGAAGCTTTCTTT
TRBJ2-1 | TRBD2 | many | TRBV7-9 | CASSLGGLAGVNEQFF | TGTGCCAGCAGCTTAGGGGGACTAGCGGGAGTCAATGAGCAGTTCTTC
TRBJ1-1 | . | many | TRBV4-1 | CASSWGGGTTEAFF | TGCGCCAGCAGCTGGGGGGGAGGGACCACTGAAGCTTTCTTT
TRBJ1-1 | . | many | TRBV12-3/TRBV12-4 | CASTLRNTEAFF | TGTGCCAGCACCCTGAGGAACACTGAAGCTTTCTTT
TRBJ1-6 | . | many | TRBV7-2 | CASSRLRGSPLHF | TGTGCCAGCAGCCGTCTGAGGGGTTCACCCCTCCACTTT
TRBJ2-1 | . | few | TRBV11-3 | CASSPGGVNEQFF | TGTGCCAGCAGCCCAGGAGGGGTAAATGAGCAGTTCTTC
TRBJ2-3 | TRBD2 | many | TRBV11-2 | CASSSGGISNTDTQYF | TGTGCCAGCAGCTCGGGAGGGATTAGTAACACAGATACGCAGTATTTT
TRBJ2-7 | . | many | TRBV27 | CASTEGAGMVYEQYF | TGTGCCAGCACCGAGGGGGCGGGGATGGTATACGAGCAGTACTTC
TRBJ2-1 | . | . | TRBV13 | CASSYTIYSYNEQFF | TGTGCCAGCAGCTATACCATTTACTCCTACAATGAGCAGTTCTTC
TRBJ2-2 | . | . | TRBV7-2 | CASSKLGTNGELFF | TGTGCCAGCAGCAAACTCGGGACAAACGGGGAGCTGTTTTTT
TRBJ1-2 | . | . | TRBV27 | CASSLSEWGGGGYTF | TGTGCCAGCAGTTTATCCGAATGGGGAGGAGGGGGCTACACCTTC
TRBJ2-1 | . | many | TRBV7-8 | CASSPVRTGEQFF | TGTGCCAGCAGCCCCGTCCGTACAGGGGAGCAGTTCTTC
TRBJ2-7 | . | . | TRBV6-2/TRBV6-3 | CASSYGSTYEQYF | TGTGCCAGCAGTTACGGCAGTACCTACGAGCAGTACTTC
TRBJ1-5 | . | many | TRBV6-1 | CASSADRIQPQHF | TGTGCCAGCAGTGCTGACAGGATTCAGCCCCAGCATTTT
TRBJ2-1 | TRBD2 | many | TRBV5-4 | CASSLDGGGGAEQFF | TGTGCCAGCAGCTTGGATGGAGGCGGGGGGGCTGAGCAGTTCTTC
TRBJ2-7 | . | . | TRBV28 | CASTPGTVTYEQYF | TGTGCCAGCACTCCCGGGACGGTAACCTACGAGCAGTACTTC
TRBJ2-6 | . | many | TRBV7-9 | CASSFVGSGANVLTF | TGTGCCAGCAGCTTTGTAGGGTCTGGGGCCAACGTCCTGACTTTC
TRBJ1-4 | . | many | TRBV7-2 | CASTPGGREKLFF | TGTGCCAGCACCCCTGGGGGGAGGGAAAAACTGTTTTTT
TRBJ2-7 | . | . | TRBV7-9 | CASSLQGPEQYF | TGTGCCAGCAGCCTACAGGGCCCCGAGCAGTACTTC
TRBJ1-5 | . | many | TRBV7-2 | CASSDGGTISNQPQHF | TGTGCCAGCAGCGACGGAGGGACAATTAGCAATCAGCCCCAGCATTTT
TRBJ2-7 | TRBD2 | many | TRBV19 | CASSLTSGVEYEQYF | TGTGCCAGTAGCTTAACTAGCGGAGTAGAATACGAGCAGTACTTC
TRBJ2-1 | . | many | TRBV7-2 | CASSLSRAVYNEQFF | TGTGCCAGCAGCCTATCAAGGGCCGTCTACAATGAGCAGTTCTTC
TRBJ1-1 | . | many | TRBV7-8 | CASSLGGASEAFF | TGTGCCAGCAGCTTAGGAGGGGCCAGCGAAGCTTTCTTT
TRBJ2-7 | TRBD1 | . | TRBV7-8 | CASSFLRDSTSYEQYF | TGTGCCAGCAGCTTCCTAAGGGACAGTACCTCCTACGAGCAGTACTTC
TRBJ1-1 | . | many | TRBV12-3/TRBV12-4 | CASSLNTGGGLNTEAFF | TGTGCCAGCAGTTTAAATACGGGGGGCGGTCTGAACACTGAAGCTTTCTTT
TRBJ2-3 | TRBD2 | few | TRBV6-5 | CASSSRGGRPITDTQYF | TGTGCCAGCAGTTCCCGTGGCGGGAGGCCTATCACAGATACGCAGTATTTT
TRBJ2-2 | TRBD1 | many | TRBV7-7 | CASSLVPGGEGNTGELFF | TGTGCCAGCAGCTTGGTTCCAGGGGGCGAAGGGAACACCGGGGAGCTGTTTTTT
TRBJ2-7 | TRBD2 | many | TRBV7-2 | CASSLELAGAYEQYF | TGTGCCAGCAGCTTAGAACTAGCGGGAGCGTACGAGCAGTACTTC
TRBJ1-2 | . | many | TRBV7-2 | CASSLARVLPGDGYTF | TGTGCCAGCAGCTTAGCGCGGGTCCTTCCCGGAGATGGCTACACCTTC
TRBJ2-1 | . | . | TRBV6-1 | CASHRLYNEQFF | TGTGCCAGTCACCGCCTGTACAATGAGCAGTTCTTC
TRBJ2-1 | . | few | TRBV2 | CASSEAGQFF | TGTGCCAGCAGTGAAGCAGGGCAGTTCTTC
TRBJ1-3 | TRBD1 | many | TRBV7-2 | CASSLVRGAGNTIYF | TGTGCCAGCAGCTTAGTCAGGGGGGCTGGAAACACCATATATTTT
TRBJ1-1 | TRBD1 | few | TRBV7-9 | CASSPTGTGRRTEAFF | TGTGCCAGCAGCCCAACGGGGACAGGGAGGAGGACTGAAGCTTTCTTT
TRBJ2-6 | . | once | TRBV30 | CACIPGLISGANVLTF | TGTGCTTGCATCCCGGGACTTATCTCTGGGGCCAACGTCCTGACTTTC
TRBJ2-5 | . | many | TRBV12-5 | CASGLSPRLVETQYF | TGTGCTAGTGGTTTATCCCCCCGACTCGTAGAGACCCAGTACTTC
TRBJ1-4 | . | . | TRBV15 | CATSIPQHSEKLFF | TGTGCCACCAGCATACCCCAACATTCGGAAAAACTGTTTTTT
TRBJ2-2 | TRBD2 | few | TRBV5-1 | CASSLDGGITGELFF | TGCGCCAGCAGCTTGGACGGGGGGATCACCGGGGAGCTGTTTTTT
TRBJ1-5 | TRBD1 | few | TRBV7-6 | CASSTRQGSQPQHF | TGTGCCAGCAGCACCAGACAGGGGTCTCAGCCCCAGCATTTT
TRBJ1-2 | . | many | TRBV23-1 | CASSQVDRLNYGYTF | TGCGCCAGCAGTCAAGTAGACAGACTGAACTATGGCTACACCTTC
TRBJ2-3 | TRBD2 | many | TRBV7-2 | CASSLGSLGGWTDTQYF | TGTGCCAGCAGCTTAGGCTCCCTGGGAGGGTGGACAGATACGCAGTATTTT
TRBJ2-3 | TRBD2 | . | TRBV20-1 | CSAPDLGLAGTDTQYF | TGCAGTGCCCCAGATCTGGGACTAGCGGGAACAGATACGCAGTATTTT
TRBJ2-1 | . | many | TRBV7-2 | CASLLRGGYEQFF | TGTGCCAGCTTACTAAGGGGGGGTTATGAGCAGTTCTTC
TRBJ1-4 | TRBD1 | many | TRBV7-2 | CASSTRQGEKLFF | TGTGCCAGCAGCACCCGACAGGGGGAAAAACTGTTTTTT
TRBJ2-5 | TRBD1 | . | TRBV10-3 | CAISLQGNQETQYF | TGTGCCATCAGCCTACAGGGGAACCAAGAGACCCAGTACTTC
TRBJ1-6 | . | many | TRBV7-8 | CASSLSVKGPFHF | TGTGCCAGCAGCTTATCGGTGAAAGGCCCTTTCCACTTT
TRBJ2-3 | TRBD2 | . | TRBV29-1 | CSVLAGYNTDTQYF | TGCAGCGTCCTAGCGGGGTACAACACAGATACGCAGTATTTT
TRBJ2-7 | . | many | TRBV14 | CASSQEIQGKQYF | TGTGCCAGCAGCCAAGAAATACAGGGAAAGCAGTACTTC
TRBJ1-1 | . | many | TRBV7-8 | CASSYAGQGNTEAFF | TGTGCCAGCAGCTACGCGGGACAAGGGAACACTGAAGCTTTCTTT
TRBJ2-7 | . | few | TRBV18 | CASSPLDSHEQYF | TGTGCCAGCTCGCCCCTTGACAGCCACGAGCAGTACTTC
TRBJ2-3 | . | . | TRBV29-1 | CSVDTPSTGTDTQYF | TGCAGCGTCGATACCCCTAGTACGGGTACAGATACGCAGTATTTT
TRBJ1-1 | . | few | TRBV6-5 | CASSRHGGNTEAFF | TGTGCCAGCAGCCGGCACGGGGGGAACACTGAAGCTTTCTTT
TRBJ2-2 | TRBD2 | many | TRBV7-2 | CASSFSGRDTGELFF | TGTGCCAGCAGCTTTAGCGGGAGAGATACCGGGGAGCTGTTTTTT
TRBJ2-3 | . | . | TRBV12-3/TRBV12-4 | CASDRGGVNTQYF | TGTGCCAGCGACAGGGGAGGGGTAAATACGCAGTATTTT